The 27 T cell receptor beta chains in this list originate from one sample, sequenced in a study of PD-1 blockade in classical Hodgkin lymphoma. Generated by immunoSEQ multiplex PCR, the TCRdb table keeps only in-frame clones and is missing some. The table lists around 60,000 clones, 88% of them singletons. After autologous stem cell transplantation all patients relapsed, and prior brentuximab vedotin exposure differed between cohorts. This sample comprised peripheral blood mononuclear cells (PBMCs), obtained before the second cycle of nivolumab. The receptors were gathered from a human donor with classical Hodgkin lymphoma.

The genes are TRBV19 and TRBJ1-1, with 7 positions matching TRBD1. Germline lookup yields CDR1 LNHDA and CDR2 SQIVND (reference sequence). Trimming took 8 bases from V and 1 from J; bases not matched to a gene: 13. The CDR3 runs to 16 residues. The CDR3 spells CASASPTQGPNTEAFF. The CDR3 nucleotides read TGTGCCAGTGCTTCCCCCACACAGGGGCCGAACACTGAAGCTTTCTTT.

About this clone: The same CDR3 arises from other DNA sequences in this sample as well. V usage is TRBV7-8 and J usage is TRBJ1-2; D gene ambiguous. The CDR3 covers 13 residues. Germline V CDR1 and CDR2: SGHVS, FQNEAQ. V lost 2 bases to trimming and J lost 3 bases, with 7 bases between them. This CDR3 reads CASSLLADYGYTF. The CDR3 region has the DNA TGTGCCAGCAGCTTATTGGCAGACTATGGCTACACCTTC.

The chain combines TRBV6-4 with TRBJ1-1; D perhaps matches TRBD1 (5 bases). The CDR3 sequence is 15 residues long. Per germline, CDR1 MRHNA and CDR2 SNTAGT. Between the trimmed V and J ends, which lost 0 bases and 2 bases, there was a span of 10 bases. CDR3 amino acids: CASSDSSGGNTEAFF. Here the CDR3 DNA reads TGTGCCAGCAGTGACTCTTCCGGGGGTAACACTGAAGCTTTCTTT.

This clone has only one observation. This chain uses TRBV9 with TRBJ1-2; D uncertain. V was trimmed by 1 base and J by 6 bases, leaving 22 bases between them. This CDR3 has 17 residues. Germline assignment: CDR1 SGDLS and CDR2 YYNGEE. The CDR3 sequence is CASSVTWGSIQAHGYTF. CDR3 sequence (DNA): TGTGCCAGCAGCGTAACTTGGGGATCCATTCAAGCACATGGCTACACCTTC.

The chain uses TRBV18 and TRBJ2-2; perhaps D is TRBD1 or TRBD2 (5 bases each). The V end lost 0 bases, the J end lost 3 bases, and 14 bases lay between the germline ends. The CDR3 covers 17 residues. Germline-derived CDR1 and CDR2 are KGHSH and LQKENI. The chain's CDR3 is CASSPPPSQGDTGELFF. The CDR3 region has the DNA TGTGCCAGCTCACCACCCCCCTCGCAGGGAGACACCGGGGAGCTGTTTTTT.

This chain joins TRBV5-1 and TRBJ2-5, with 8 bases that match TRBD2. The CDR3 is made up of 16 amino acids. The V and J ends lost 0 bases and 4 bases, in that order; junction bases with no gene match: 8. Germline CDR1 reads SGHRS; CDR2 reads YFSETQ. CDR3 DNA sequence: TGCGCCAGCAGCTTGGGCCTCGGGACTAGTGGAGAGACCCAGTACTTC. Translating it yields CASSLGLGTSGETQYF.

This chain links TRBV4-2 with TRBJ1-3; D uncertain. The CDR3 contains 16 residues. Germline CDR1 is LGHNA and CDR2 is YNFKEQ. Trimming removed 1 base from V and 0 bases from J, with 10 bases in between. The CDR3 loop is CASSQGRITSGNTIYF. The CDR3 nucleotides are TGTGCCAGCAGCCAAGGACGAATAACCTCTGGAAACACCATATATTTT.

V is TRBV28 and J is TRBJ1-5; possibly TRBD1 for D (6 bases). Trimming took off 4 bases at V and 3 bases at J, with 16 bases between the two ends. The germline CDR1 and CDR2 sequences are MDHEN and SYDVKM. The CDR3 spans 16 residues. The CDR3 is CASSSTAQGSNQPQHF. The CDR3 bases are TGTGCCAGCAGTTCAACCGCACAGGGTTCCAATCAGCCCCAGCATTTT.

The chain employs TRBV30 and TRBJ2-1; D remains ambiguous. V lost 0 bases, J lost 7 bases, and 10 bases lay in between. The CDR3 contains 13 residues. Germline V gene sequence: CDR1 GTSNPN, CDR2 SVGIG (reference sequence). CDR3 residues: CAWSVLLPNEQFF. The CDR3 DNA reads as TGTGCCTGGAGTGTACTCCTCCCTAATGAGCAGTTCTTC. The complete variable domain, with remaining parts taken from reference TRBV30 and TRBJ2-1, reads SQTIHQWPATLVQPVGSPLSLECTVEGTSNPNLYWYRQAAGRGLQLLFYSVGIGQISSEVPQNLSASRPQDRQFILSSKKLLLSDSGFYLCAWSVLLPNEQFFGPGTRLTVL.

This clone was seen only a few times. The genes are TRBV5-1 and TRBJ1-1, with a possible D match to TRBD1 (6 bases). Trimming cost V 0 bases and J 1 base, with 10 bases left between them. The CDR3 is made up of 15 amino acids. CDR1 is SGHRS and CDR2 is YFSETQ in the germline V gene. CDR3 DNA sequence: TGCGCCAGCAGCTTGGAGGGGGTCGCGAACACTGAAGCTTTCTTT. Its translation: CASSLEGVANTEAFF. The full variable domain, rest sourced from reference TRBV5-1 and TRBJ1-1, is KAGVTQTPRYLIKTRGQQVTLSCSPISGHRSVSWYQQTPGQGLQFLFEYFSETQRNKGNFPGRFSGRQFSNSRSEMNVSTLELGDSALYLCASSLEGVANTEAFFGQGTRLTVV.

The gene calls are TRBV5-1 and TRBJ2-3, with 11 bases lining up with TRBD2. This CDR3 has 15 residues. V shed 6 bases and J 1 base; nucleotides not matched to a gene: 4. Germline V gene lookup returns CDR1 SGHRS and CDR2 YFSETQ. For the CDR3, the DNA is TGCGCCAGCACCGGTAGCGGGGGGGGCACAGATACGCAGTATTTT. Protein sequence: CASTGSGGGTDTQYF.

The chain links TRBV5-6 to TRBJ2-7; perhaps TRBD2 as D (6 bases). V was cut by 0 bases and J by 2 bases, with 9 bases left in between. CDR1 SGHDT and CDR2 YYEEEE come from the germline V gene. The CDR3 spans 14 residues. CDR3 loop: CASSLAGGPYEQYF. The CDR3 DNA reads TGTGCCAGCAGCTTGGCCGGGGGACCCTACGAGCAGTACTTC.

This chain links TRBV15 with TRBJ2-7, with unresolved D. V shed 0 bases and J shed 0 bases, with 15 bases lying between them. CDR1 and CDR2 (germline): LNHNV, YYDKDF (reference sequence). The CDR3 sequence is 17 residues long. The CDR3 loop is CATSRDLAPLTSYEQYF. The CDR3 nucleotides read TGTGCCACCAGCAGAGATCTGGCTCCCCTAACCTCCTACGAGCAGTACTTC.

The V gene is TRBV13, the J gene TRBJ2-5; 9 nucleotides line up with TRBD2. The junction had 4 bases not matched to a gene; V was cut back by 0 bases and J by 5 bases. The CDR3 spans 15 residues. The germline V gene has CDR1 PRHDT and CDR2 FYEKMQ (reference sequence). In nucleotides, the CDR3 is TGTGCCAGCAGCTTAGGAGCGGGGGGTTTGGAGACCCAGTACTTC. Encoded protein: CASSLGAGGLETQYF.

This chain connects TRBV5-6 to TRBJ1-1; D uncertain. CDR3 length: 13 amino acids. The ends were cut back, 0 bases at V and 4 bases at J, with 7 bases in the middle. CDR1 and CDR2 (germline): SGHDT, YYEEEE. The CDR3 region has the DNA TGTGCCAGCAGCTTGGTTGGGGTCACTGAAGCTTTCTTT. This sequence encodes CASSLVGVTEAFF.

The chain has TRBV5-1 and TRBJ1-5; possibly TRBD1 for D (6 bases). The CDR3 is made up of 15 amino acids. Germline assignment: CDR1 SGHRS and CDR2 YFSETQ. V was shortened by 2 bases and J by 2 bases, with 11 bases between the two germline ends. CDR3 residues: CASSLDRSGNQPQHF. CDR3 in DNA: TGCGCCAGCAGCTTAGACAGGAGTGGCAATCAGCCCCAGCATTTT.

J is TRBJ2-4 and V is TRBV29-1, with TRBD1 matching 9 bases. Germline CDR1 is SQVTM and CDR2 is ANQGSEA. The CDR3 runs 13 residues. V was pared by 5 bases and J by 4 bases, with 3 bases of the junction left unmatched. CDR3 in amino acids: CSVTGTGKNIQYF. The CDR3 region has the DNA TGCAGCGTTACCGGGACAGGGAAAAACATTCAGTACTTC.

V gene TRBV10-3 combines with J gene TRBJ1-1; D might be TRBD1 (5 bases). From germline, CDR1 is ENHRY and CDR2 SYGVKD. The length of the CDR3 is 15 residues. V lost 0 bases and J lost 3, with 11 bases in between. The DNA for the CDR3 is TGTGCCATCAGTGAGTCGGGACCCCTAGACACTGAAGCTTTCTTT. Translating gives CAISESGPLDTEAFF.

This chain links TRBV5-1 with TRBJ2-3; D is ambiguous. The V end was cut by 4 bases, the J end by 5 bases, with 11 bases between. CDR1 and CDR2 (germline): SGHRS, YFSETQ. This CDR3 comprises 13 residues. CDR3 in amino acids: CASSAEVIDTQYF. In DNA form, the CDR3 reads TGCGCCAGCAGCGCCGAAGTGATAGATACGCAGTATTTT.

This chain connects TRBV6-5 to TRBJ2-1; D unclear. This CDR3 contains 15 residues. With 2 bases removed from V and 3 bases from J, the gap between germline ends came to 11 bases. The germline V gene has CDR1 MNHEY and CDR2 SVGAGI. In DNA form, the CDR3 reads TGTGCCAGCAGTTACCAAGGACCCCTCTACAATGAGCAGTTCTTC. Its translation: CASSYQGPLYNEQFF.

V usage is TRBV10-3 and J usage is TRBJ2-7; D is perhaps TRBD2 (6 bases). The germline V gene has CDR1 ENHRY and CDR2 SYGVKD. This CDR3 spans 12 amino acids. V shed 10 bases and J shed 4 bases, with 14 bases lying between them. The CDR3 DNA follows: TGTGCCACCCAAGGAGGGATTTACGAGCAGTACTTC. Protein product: CATQGGIYEQYF.

The chain joins TRBV28 to TRBJ2-5; 9 bases are a match to TRBD2. The germline V gene has CDR1 MDHEN and CDR2 SYDVKM. J was trimmed by 0 bases and V by 2 bases; bases with no gene match: 1. This CDR3 has 15 residues. The CDR3 reads CASSLASGDQETQYF. Written as DNA, the CDR3 is TGTGCCAGCAGTTTAGCTAGCGGGGACCAAGAGACCCAGTACTTC.

The chain carries TRBV11-3 and TRBJ2-5; 10 nucleotides line up with TRBD1. V dropped 5 bases and J dropped 5; count of bases not matched to a gene: 8. The CDR3 covers 15 residues. The germline CDR1 and CDR2 sequences are SGHNT and YENEEA. The DNA of the CDR3 is TGTGCCAGCAGCAGAGGGACAGGGGTAAGGGAGACCCAGTACTTC. Translation: CASSRGTGVRETQYF.

V usage is TRBV6-6 and J usage is TRBJ1-4; D is ambiguous. Germline V lookup: CDR1 MNHNY, CDR2 SVGAGI (reference sequence). There are 13 residues in the CDR3. V was clipped by 5 bases and J by 8 bases, with 12 bases between them. The CDR3 reads CASSRRAGEKLFF. The CDR3 coding sequence is TGTGCCAGCAGTCGCCGGGCGGGCGAAAAACTGTTTTTT.

The J gene is TRBJ2-5, the V gene TRBV5-1; TRBD2 is a possible D gene (6 bases). The V end was cut by 4 bases, the J end by 4 bases, with 17 bases between. Germline CDR1 reads SGHRS; CDR2 reads YFSETQ. The CDR3 spans 15 residues. The CDR3 DNA is TGCGCCAGCAGCCCCGGGAATGGCGGGGCAGAGACCCAGTACTTC. Protein sequence: CASSPGNGGAETQYF. Looking up the rest from reference TRBV5-1 and TRBJ2-5 gives the full variable domain: KAGVTQTPRYLIKTRGQQVTLSCSPISGHRSVSWYQQTPGQGLQFLFEYFSETQRNKGNFPGRFSGRQFSNSRSEMNVSTLELGDSALYLCASSPGNGGAETQYFGPGTRLLVL.

The rearrangement uses TRBV25-1 and TRBJ1-3; TRBD1 might be the D (5 bases). Germline V lookup: CDR1 MGHDK, CDR2 SYGVNS. The CDR3 is made up of 15 amino acids. The germline V and J ends were trimmed by 7 bases and 3 bases, with 16 bases remaining between them. DNA of the CDR3: TGTGCCAGCACCACCCCCGGGACTGGTGGAAACACCATATATTTT. Its translation is CASTTPGTGGNTIYF.

This clone occurred once. The CDR3 protein is CASNSETIKLFF. In DNA form, the CDR3 reads TGTGCCAGCAACTCGGAGACAATAAAACTGTTTTTT. The chain uses TRBV6-5 and TRBJ1-4; D ambiguous. Germline CDR1 MNHEY, CDR2 SVGAGI. V lost 7 bases and J 10 bases, leaving 13 bases between the germline ends. CDR3 size: 12 residues.